These 22 T cell receptor beta chains share one sample of origin, sequenced in a study of cytomegalovirus exposure and HLA in healthy donors. The PCR employed 60 Vbeta primers together with 13 Jbeta primers. Sequencing was performed with immunoSEQ multiplex PCR; in TCRdb, only in-frame clones are kept and a portion is missing. This table has about 140,000 clones, around four fifths appearing once. The sequenced material came from PBMCs. Source of these receptors: a man aged 25 to 45 in good health and CMV-seropositive.

The chain recombines TRBV27 with TRBJ2-6; D perhaps matches TRBD1 (5 bases). Per germline, CDR1 MNHEY and CDR2 SMNVEV (reference sequence). Trimming left V 3 bases short and J 0 bases short, with 12 bases between. This CDR3 has 17 amino acids. The CDR3 sequence: CASSFSRVSSGANVLTF. The CDR3 DNA follows: TGTGCCAGCAGTTTCTCCAGGGTTTCCTCTGGGGCCAACGTCCTGACTTTC. Complete variable domain (other parts from reference TRBV27 and TRBJ2-6): EAQVTQNPRYLITVTGKKLTVTCSQNMNHEYMSWYRQDPGLGLRQIYYSMNVEVTDKGDVPEGYKVSRKEKRNFPLILESPSPNQTSLYFCASSFSRVSSGANVLTFGAGSRLTVL.

The chain couples TRBV2 to TRBJ2-2; TRBD2 matches 15 bases. CDR3 length equals 16 residues. The germline V gene encodes CDR1 SNHLY and CDR2 FYNNEI. Trimming at V came to 4 bases and at J to 5 bases, leaving 2 bases not matched to a gene. This CDR3 reads CASSGGLAGGTGELFF. CDR3 sequence (DNA): TGTGCCAGCAGTGGGGGACTAGCGGGAGGTACCGGGGAGCTGTTTTTT. Combining the CDR3 with reference TRBV2 and TRBJ2-2 gives the whole variable domain EPEVTQTPSHQVTQMGQEVILRCVPISNHLYFYWYRQILGQKVEFLVSFYNNEISEKSEIFDDQFSVERPDGSNFTLKIRSTKLEDSAMYFCASSGGLAGGTGELFFGEGSRLTVL.

CDR3 in DNA: TGTGCCAGTACTATTAGCACGGGGACAGGGAGCACCGGGGAGCTGTTTTTT. Translated: CASTISTGTGSTGELFF. J is TRBJ2-2 and V is TRBV19; 9 bases are a match to TRBD1. The CDR3 consists of 17 residues. The V and J ends lost 7 bases and 4 bases, in that order; junction bases with no gene match: 13. Germline CDR1 is LNHDA and CDR2 is SQIVND (reference sequence).

The table lists this clone with a count of one. This rearrangement joins TRBV23-1 to TRBJ1-1; perhaps TRBD1 as D (5 bases). TRBV23-1 is classed as an ORF, of uncertain function. This CDR3 is built from 17 residues. Trimming left V 4 bases short and J 1 base short, with 19 bases between. Here the CDR3 reads CASSPAGPRGQNTEAFF. The CDR3 bases are TGCGCCAGCAGTCCCGCCGGGCCCCGAGGACAGAACACTGAAGCTTTCTTT.

J is TRBJ2-5 and V is TRBV7-6, with D perhaps matching TRBD2 (6 bases). Per the germline V gene, CDR1 is SGHVS and CDR2 is FNYEAQ. The CDR3 runs to 12 residues. Trimming pared 7 bases from V and 6 bases from J, leaving 12 bases between. CDR3 sequence: CASTSGVQTQYF. The CDR3 coding sequence is TGTGCCAGCACCTCGGGGGTACAGACCCAGTACTTC.

The chain recombines TRBV7-2 with TRBJ2-1; 11 nucleotides match TRBD2. Germline loops: CDR1 SGHTA, CDR2 FQGNSA. Trimming removed 1 base from V and 9 bases from J; junction bases left unmatched: 5. The CDR3 sequence is 15 residues long. The CDR3 is CASSLGLAGYGEQFF. The CDR3 nucleotides read TGTGCCAGCAGCTTAGGACTAGCGGGGTACGGTGAGCAGTTCTTC. Using reference TRBV7-2 and TRBJ2-1 for the parts outside the CDR3, the full variable domain is GAGVSQSPSNKVTEKGKDVELRCDPISGHTALYWYRQSLGQGLEFLIYFQGNSAPDKSGLPSDRFSAERTGGSVSTLTIQRTQQEDSAVYLCASSLGLAGYGEQFFGPGTRLTVL.

V gene TRBV19 combines with J gene TRBJ2-6, with D perhaps matching TRBD1 (5 bases). The V and J ends lost 7 bases and 2 bases respectively, with 12 bases between them. The CDR3 length is 15 residues. The germline gives CDR1 LNHDA, CDR2 SQIVND (reference sequence). For the CDR3, the DNA is TGTGCCAGTAAGCTCAGGGAAGCTGGGGCCAACGTCCTGACTTTC. Its protein product is CASKLREAGANVLTF.

The CDR3 here is CASSLMDSHTEAFF. CDR3 nucleotide sequence: TGTGCCAGCAGCTTGATGGACAGCCACACTGAAGCTTTCTTT. The chain employs TRBV5-5 and TRBJ1-1; the D gene is possibly TRBD1 (6 bases). The V gene's germline CDR1 is SGHKS and CDR2 YYEKEE (reference sequence). The CDR3 spans 14 residues. V lost 1 base, J lost 3 bases, and 10 bases lay in between.

This sequence joins TRBV5-1 and TRBJ1-6; TRBD1 aligns across 7 bases. In germline, CDR1 is SGHRS, CDR2 YFSETQ. The CDR3 has 14 amino acids. J gave up 6 bases and V 4 bases, and 4 bases lay outside the gene matches. CDR3 nucleotides: TGCGCCAGCAGCGCGACAGGGACTAATTCACCCCTCCACTTT. Translating gives CASSATGTNSPLHF.

The V gene is TRBV6-5, the J gene TRBJ2-5; 12 bases are shared with TRBD2. The end of the DNA is better explained by TRBJ2-7, so the J call may be wrong. Germline CDR1 MNHEY, CDR2 SVGAGI. This CDR3 is built from 13 residues. The CDR3 spells CASGRTSGIEQYF. In nucleotides, the CDR3 is TGTGCCAGCGGGAGGACTAGCGGGATCGAGCAGTACTTC.

In regard to this clone: The junction shows a germline mismatch at one end, possibly a read error. This chain links TRBV28 with TRBJ1-1; a weak D match, TRBD1 (6 bases). Per the germline V gene, CDR1 is MDHEN and CDR2 is SYDVKM. This CDR3 region has 14 residues. This chain's CDR3 is CASNSGTPVPDAFF. CDR3 DNA: TGTGCCAGCAATTCCGGGACACCCGTTCCTGACGCTTTCTTT.

The chain carries TRBV9 and TRBJ2-7; TRBD2 might be the D (6 bases). V was cut by 0 bases and J by 1 base, with 11 bases left in between. The CDR3 is 15 residues long. Germline CDR1 reads SGDLS; CDR2 reads YYNGEE. CDR3 coding DNA: TGTGCCAGCAGCGTAGAGGACTACGGGTCCTACGAGCAGTACTTC. Translating gives CASSVEDYGSYEQYF.

Note on this clone: The junction shows a germline mismatch at one end, possibly a read error. This sequence joins TRBV7-9 and TRBJ2-7; D call uncertain. The CDR3 spans 12 residues. CDR1 is SEHNR, CDR2 FQNEAQ, per germline (reference sequence). CDR3 nucleotide sequence: TGTTCCAGCAGCTCTATTCATTCCGAGCAGTACTTC. It is translated as CSSSSIHSEQYF. Together with reference TRBV7-9 and TRBJ2-7, the CDR3 gives the full variable domain: DTGVSQNPRHKITKRGQNVTFRCDPISEHNRLYWYRQTLGQGPEFLTYFQNEAQLEKSRLLSDRFSAERPKGSFSTLEIQRTEQGDSAMYLCSSSSIHSEQYFGPGTRLTVT.

Worth noting for this clone: The sample contains more than one DNA sequence encoding this CDR3. The chain joins TRBV2 to TRBJ2-2; 13 nucleotides line up with TRBD2. Unmatched junction bases numbered 16, after V lost 6 bases and J lost 3 bases. Germline V CDR1 and CDR2: SNHLY, FYNNEI. This CDR3 is 20 amino acids long. CDR3 region: CASRTGGGLGLAGYTGELFF. In DNA, the CDR3 is TGTGCCAGCAGGACAGGGGGGGGATTGGGACTAGCGGGATACACCGGGGAGCTGTTTTTT.

The count of this clone is one. This chain uses TRBV7-9 with TRBJ1-1, with D uncertain. CDR3 length: 13 residues. Germline V gene lookup returns CDR1 SEHNR and CDR2 FQNEAQ (reference sequence). V shed 1 base and J shed 8 bases, with 11 bases lying between them. The CDR3 nucleotides read TGTGCCAGCAGCTTAGAGGTTCGGAGAGAAGCTTTCTTT. Amino acid sequence: CASSLEVRREAFF.

The rearrangement joins TRBV11-2 to TRBJ1-6; 9 positions match TRBD1. Per germline, CDR1 SGHAT and CDR2 FQNNGV. The CDR3 sequence is 19 residues long. Unmatched junction bases numbered 11, after V lost 5 bases and J lost 0 bases. The CDR3 region has the DNA TGTGCCAGCAGCCCCTGGACAGGGGACCTTTCCTCCTATAATTCACCCCTCCACTTT. Translation gives CASSPWTGDLSSYNSPLHF.

This clone was observed once. V usage is TRBV18 and J usage is TRBJ2-1; 8 nucleotides line up with TRBD2. The V gene end was trimmed by 3 bases and the J gene end by 4 bases; junction bases not matched to a gene: 2. CDR1 is KGHSH and CDR2 is LQKENI in the germline V gene. The CDR3 runs 14 residues. The CDR3 is CASSPGTSYNEQFF. CDR3 nucleotides: TGTGCCAGCTCACCCGGGACTAGTTACAATGAGCAGTTCTTC.

V gene TRBV6-1 combines with J gene TRBJ1-2, with D perhaps matching TRBD1 (5 bases). With 1 base removed from V and 4 bases from J, the gap between germline ends came to 13 bases. CDR1 is MNHNS, CDR2 SASEGT, per germline. The CDR3 totals 15 residues. The CDR3: CASSEGVLTGYGYTF. The CDR3 region has the DNA TGTGCCAGCAGTGAAGGGGTACTCACAGGCTATGGCTACACCTTC.

The J gene is TRBJ2-1, the V gene TRBV19; 10 nucleotides line up with TRBD1. CDR1 and CDR2 (germline): LNHDA, SQIVND (reference sequence). V trimming: 5 bases; J trimming: 3 bases; junction bases outside the gene matches: 4. There are 15 residues in the CDR3. The CDR3 reads CASSATGGNYNEQFF. CDR3 in DNA: TGTGCCAGTAGTGCGACAGGGGGCAACTACAATGAGCAGTTCTTC.

This chain uses TRBV7-6 with TRBJ2-2; D is perhaps TRBD1 or TRBD2 (5 bases each). CDR1 SGHVS and CDR2 FNYEAQ come from the germline V gene. The CDR3 loop spans 13 amino acids. Between the trimmed V and J ends, which lost 5 bases and 5 bases, there was a span of 9 bases. CDR3 nucleotides: TGTGCCAGCAGCCTAGAGGGGACCGGGGAGCTGTTTTTT. Its translation is CASSLEGTGELFF.

V is TRBV19 and J is TRBJ2-5, with TRBD1 matching 10 bases. The CDR3 covers 15 residues. The germline gives CDR1 LNHDA, CDR2 SQIVND (reference sequence). V trimming: 5 bases; J trimming: 7 bases; junction bases outside the gene matches: 10. The CDR3 protein is CASSGLGQGGWTQYF. Written as DNA, the CDR3 is TGTGCCAGTAGTGGCCTCGGACAGGGGGGTTGGACCCAGTACTTC.

This chain links TRBV2 with TRBJ1-2; perhaps TRBD1 as D (5 bases). This CDR3 spans 13 amino acids. The V and J ends lost 7 bases and 2 bases respectively, with 11 bases between them. Germline CDR1 is SNHLY and CDR2 is FYNNEI. CDR3 nucleotides: TGTGCCAGCACCGACAGCGCCAACTATGGCTACACCTTC. As protein: CASTDSANYGYTF.